This TCR beta chain is drawn from a study of T cell repertoires in cytomegalovirus infection. Study in general: Indications came from public TCR beta signatures; they pointed to CMV infection and to a matching HLA type.

Study-wide points: Ex vivo, HLA-C-restricted CMV-specific TCR beta clonotypes prevailed over the rest of the response.

Points on this clonotype: Its antigen is not identified.

V was clipped by 2 bases and J by 8 bases; unmatched bases: 7. The CDR3 consists of 14 residues. The V gene's germline CDR1 is SGHKS and CDR2 YYEKEE (reference sequence). In TCRdb, the reads were re-called with MiXCR into one record per CDR3 protein. Of about 450,000 distinct CDR3 sequences detected, about 33% appear once; the ten largest clones hold around 15%. Sequenced input: PBMCs. The TCR comes from a human donor in good health (CMV status not recorded). Some clones in this sample may be carry-over from other donors' samples. This chain uses TRBV5-5 with TRBJ1-2, with TRBD1 identical over 9 bases. CDR3 coding DNA: TGTGCCAGCAGCTTTGGGGGGACAGGGAGCGGCTACACCTTC. Its translation is CASSFGGTGSGYTF.